This T cell receptor beta chain was sequenced during a study of regulatory T cells in long-lasting Graves disease. Arm-PCR of CDR3 regions with iRepertoire HTBI primers generated TCR beta libraries. TCRdb ran MiXCR on the multiplex PCR reads and lists one entry per CDR3 protein. The table records 500,000 or so distinct CDR3 sequences, 15% to 20% of them present only once. Stated time point: newly diagnosed GD, antithyroid drugs for less than 3 months. After RNA was extracted from PBMCs, the TCR library was made from it. The CDR3 length is 15 residues. Per the germline V gene, CDR1 is MDHEN and CDR2 is SYDVKM. Trimming took 3 bases from V and 2 from J, leaving 14 bases between them. The same specimen was also included in a second study, on T cells in Graves' hyperthyroidism and ophthalmopathy. That study reports: HTBI primers drove first-round RT-PCR of the TCR CDR3.

The chain is built from TRBV28 and TRBJ2-7; possibly TRBD1 for D (6 bases). The TCR sequence derives from a man aged 35 to 55 with Graves disease. Specimen: peripheral blood mononuclear cells (PBMCs), collected at new diagnosis, from a patient treated with antithyroid drugs. The chain's CDR3 is CASSLETGLAYEQYF. The CDR3 coding sequence is TGTGCCAGCAGTTTGGAAACAGGGCTAGCCTACGAGCAGTACTTC.